This T cell receptor (beta chain) was retrieved from a study of cytomegalovirus exposure and HLA in healthy donors. Study-wide points: A later analysis found that most CMV-associated TCR beta chains appeared HLA-restricted. An analysis done earlier found most TCR beta V segments productive about 87% or about 30% of the time. Information on immune exposure was restricted to one variable (CMV serostatus).

About this clone itself: Its antigen is still unknown.

The PCR contained 60 Vbeta and 13 Jbeta primers. Original analysis: Unique TCR beta chains numbered approximately 80 million in a later analysis, with roughly 11 million shared. This table comes from immunoSEQ multiplex PCR, and its TCRdb copy is limited to in-frame clones, with some not included. That table supplies the V and J calls and clone size; D and trimming were determined from the DNA. The data include 65,000 to 90,000 clones; the top ten clones carry roughly 2.7%. CDR1 SEHNR and CDR2 FQNEAQ come from the germline V gene (reference sequence). V was clipped by 2 bases and J by 2 bases; unmatched bases: 11. There are 18 residues in the CDR3.

This chain links TRBV7-9 with TRBJ2-3; the match to TRBD2 covers 9 bases. This TCR derives from a man in his forties in good health and CMV-seronegative. Sequenced material: PBMCs. For the CDR3, the DNA is TGTGCCAGCAGCTTAAGCGATTGGGGACTAGCTGTCACAGATACGCAGTATTTT. Translated, it gives CASSLSDWGLAVTDTQYF.